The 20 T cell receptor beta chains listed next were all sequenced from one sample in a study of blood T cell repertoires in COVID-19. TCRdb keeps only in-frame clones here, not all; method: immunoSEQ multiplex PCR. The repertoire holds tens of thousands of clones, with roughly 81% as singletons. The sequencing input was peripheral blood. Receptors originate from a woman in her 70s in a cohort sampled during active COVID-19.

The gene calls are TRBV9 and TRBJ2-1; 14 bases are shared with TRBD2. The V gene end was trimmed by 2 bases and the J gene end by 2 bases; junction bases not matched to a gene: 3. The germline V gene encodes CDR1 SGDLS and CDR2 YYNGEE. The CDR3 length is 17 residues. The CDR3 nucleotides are TGTGCCAGCAGCGTTGGGACTAGCGGGAGACCCTACAATGAGCAGTTCTTC. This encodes CASSVGTSGRPYNEQFF. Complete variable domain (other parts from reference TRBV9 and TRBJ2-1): DSGVTQTPKHLITATGQRVTLRCSPRSGDLSVYWYQQSLDQGLQFLIQYYNGEERAKGNILERFSAQQFPDLHSELNLSSLELGDSALYFCASSVGTSGRPYNEQFFGPGTRLTVL.

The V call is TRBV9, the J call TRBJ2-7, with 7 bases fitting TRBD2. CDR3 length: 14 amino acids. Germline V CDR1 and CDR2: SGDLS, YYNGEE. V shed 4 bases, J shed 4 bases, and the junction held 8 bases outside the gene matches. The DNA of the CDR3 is TGTGCCAGCAGCCATGTGGCGGGAGATTACGAGCAGTACTTC. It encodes CASSHVAGDYEQYF.

DNA of the CDR3: TGCAGTGCTAGTCCCCCCGGACTAGCCCCGACAGATACGCAGTATTTT. It translates to CSASPPGLAPTDTQYF. The chain is built from TRBV20-1 and TRBJ2-3; 8 bases are a match to TRBD2. From germline, CDR1 is DFQATT and CDR2 SNEGSKA (reference sequence). Losses at the gene ends were 3 bases for V and 3 bases for J; bases not matched to a gene: 11. The CDR3 contains 16 residues.

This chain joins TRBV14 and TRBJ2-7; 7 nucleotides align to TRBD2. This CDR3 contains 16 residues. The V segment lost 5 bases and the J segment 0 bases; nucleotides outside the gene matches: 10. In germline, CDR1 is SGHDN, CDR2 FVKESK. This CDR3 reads CASSVRGDGSSYEQYF. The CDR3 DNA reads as TGTGCCAGCAGCGTACGGGGGGACGGGAGCTCCTACGAGCAGTACTTC.

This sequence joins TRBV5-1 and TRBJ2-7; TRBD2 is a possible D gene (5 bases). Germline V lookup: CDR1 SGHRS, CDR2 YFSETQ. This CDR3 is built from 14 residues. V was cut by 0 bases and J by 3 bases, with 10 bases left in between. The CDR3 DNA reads TGCGCCAGCAGCTTGGTTTCGGGGATCTACGAGCAGTACTTC. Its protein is CASSLVSGIYEQYF.

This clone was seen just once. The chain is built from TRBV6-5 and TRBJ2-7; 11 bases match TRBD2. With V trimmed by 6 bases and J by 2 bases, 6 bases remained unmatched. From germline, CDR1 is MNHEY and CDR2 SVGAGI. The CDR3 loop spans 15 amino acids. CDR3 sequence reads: CASRPGTSGAYEQYF. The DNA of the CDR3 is TGTGCCAGCAGGCCCGGGACTAGCGGAGCCTACGAGCAGTACTTC.

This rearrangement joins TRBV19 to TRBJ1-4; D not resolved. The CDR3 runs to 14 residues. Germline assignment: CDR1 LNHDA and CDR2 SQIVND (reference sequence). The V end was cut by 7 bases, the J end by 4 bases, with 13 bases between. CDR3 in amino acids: CASKERSFNEKLFF. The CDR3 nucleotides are TGTGCCAGTAAGGAGAGAAGCTTTAATGAAAAACTGTTTTTT.

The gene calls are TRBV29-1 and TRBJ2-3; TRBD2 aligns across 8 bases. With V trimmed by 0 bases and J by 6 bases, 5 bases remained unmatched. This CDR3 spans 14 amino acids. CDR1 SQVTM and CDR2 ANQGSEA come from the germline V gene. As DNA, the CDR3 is TGCAGCGTTGAAGAGAGCGGGAGTACCGATACGCAGTATTTT. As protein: CSVEESGSTDTQYF.

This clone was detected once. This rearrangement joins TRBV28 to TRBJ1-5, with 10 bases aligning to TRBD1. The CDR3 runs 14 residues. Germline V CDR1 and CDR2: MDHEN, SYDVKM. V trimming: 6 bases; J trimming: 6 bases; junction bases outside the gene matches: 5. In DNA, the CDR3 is TGTGCCAGCAGATTGACAGGGGGCGGTCAGCCCCAGCATTTT. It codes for CASRLTGGGQPQHF.

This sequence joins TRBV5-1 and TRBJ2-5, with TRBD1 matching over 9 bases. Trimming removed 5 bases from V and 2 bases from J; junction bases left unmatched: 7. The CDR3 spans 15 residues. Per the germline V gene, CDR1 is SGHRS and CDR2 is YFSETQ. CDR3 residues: CASSAGTGPQETQYF. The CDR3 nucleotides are TGCGCCAGCAGTGCTGGGACAGGGCCTCAAGAGACCCAGTACTTC.

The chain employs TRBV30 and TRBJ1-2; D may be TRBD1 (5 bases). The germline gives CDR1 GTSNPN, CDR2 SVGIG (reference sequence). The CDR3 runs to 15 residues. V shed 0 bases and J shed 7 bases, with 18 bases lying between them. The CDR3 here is CAWSVLLGGVSGYTF. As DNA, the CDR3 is TGTGCCTGGAGTGTACTCCTCGGGGGGGTTTCTGGCTACACCTTC.

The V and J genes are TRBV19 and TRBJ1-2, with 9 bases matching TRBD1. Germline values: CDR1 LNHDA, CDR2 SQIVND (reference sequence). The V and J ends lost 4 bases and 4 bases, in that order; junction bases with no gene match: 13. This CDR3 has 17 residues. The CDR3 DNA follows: TGTGCCAGTAGTACCGGGACAGGGAAGCCAAGGAGCTATGGCTACACCTTC. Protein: CASSTGTGKPRSYGYTF.

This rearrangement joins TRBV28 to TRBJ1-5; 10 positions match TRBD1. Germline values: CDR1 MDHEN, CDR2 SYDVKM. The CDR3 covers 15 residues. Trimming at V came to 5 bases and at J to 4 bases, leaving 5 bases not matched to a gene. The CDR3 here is CASSPGTGVNQPQHF. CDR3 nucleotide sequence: TGTGCCAGCAGTCCCGGGACAGGGGTTAATCAGCCCCAGCATTTT.

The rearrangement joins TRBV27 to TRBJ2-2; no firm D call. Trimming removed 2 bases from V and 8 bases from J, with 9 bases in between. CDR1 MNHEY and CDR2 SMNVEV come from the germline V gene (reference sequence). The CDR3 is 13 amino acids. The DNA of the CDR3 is TGTGCCAGCAGTTTAGAGCCGATTGGGGAGCTGTTTTTT. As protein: CASSLEPIGELFF.

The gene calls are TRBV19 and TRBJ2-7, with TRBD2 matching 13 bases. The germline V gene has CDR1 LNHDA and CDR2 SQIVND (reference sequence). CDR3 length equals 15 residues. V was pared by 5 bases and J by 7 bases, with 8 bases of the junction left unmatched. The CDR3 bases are TGTGCCAGTAGTCTCGGACTAGCGGGAGTTCAGGAGCAGTACTTC. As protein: CASSLGLAGVQEQYF.

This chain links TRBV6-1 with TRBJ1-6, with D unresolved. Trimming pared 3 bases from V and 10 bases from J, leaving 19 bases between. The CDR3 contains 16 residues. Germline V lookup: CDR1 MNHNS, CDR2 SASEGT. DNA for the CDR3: TGTGCCAGCAGTGAGATGTCAATCGGGATTCGATCACCCCTCCACTTT. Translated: CASSEMSIGIRSPLHF.

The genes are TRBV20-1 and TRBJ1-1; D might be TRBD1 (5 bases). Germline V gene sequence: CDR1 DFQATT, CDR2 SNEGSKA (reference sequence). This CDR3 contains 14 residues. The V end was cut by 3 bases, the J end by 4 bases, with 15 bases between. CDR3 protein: CSASSWGGGTEAFF. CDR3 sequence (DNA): TGCAGTGCTAGTAGCTGGGGCGGTGGCACTGAAGCTTTCTTT.

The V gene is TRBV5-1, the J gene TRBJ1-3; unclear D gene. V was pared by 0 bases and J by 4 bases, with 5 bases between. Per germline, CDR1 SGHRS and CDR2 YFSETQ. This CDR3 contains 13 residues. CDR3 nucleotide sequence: TGCGCCAGCAGCTTGGATATAGGAAACACCATATATTTT. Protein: CASSLDIGNTIYF.

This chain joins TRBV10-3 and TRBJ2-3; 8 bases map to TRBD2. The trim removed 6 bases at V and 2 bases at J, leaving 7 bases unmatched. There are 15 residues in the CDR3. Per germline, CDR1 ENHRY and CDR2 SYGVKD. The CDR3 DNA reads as TGTGCCATCAGGACCCTAGCGGGCCACACAGATACGCAGTATTTT. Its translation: CAIRTLAGHTDTQYF.

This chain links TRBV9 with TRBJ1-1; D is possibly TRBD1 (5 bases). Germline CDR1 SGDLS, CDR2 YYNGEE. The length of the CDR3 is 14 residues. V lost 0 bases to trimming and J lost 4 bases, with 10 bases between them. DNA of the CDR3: TGTGCCAGCAGCGTAGCTGGGACTGCCACTGAAGCTTTCTTT. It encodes CASSVAGTATEAFF.